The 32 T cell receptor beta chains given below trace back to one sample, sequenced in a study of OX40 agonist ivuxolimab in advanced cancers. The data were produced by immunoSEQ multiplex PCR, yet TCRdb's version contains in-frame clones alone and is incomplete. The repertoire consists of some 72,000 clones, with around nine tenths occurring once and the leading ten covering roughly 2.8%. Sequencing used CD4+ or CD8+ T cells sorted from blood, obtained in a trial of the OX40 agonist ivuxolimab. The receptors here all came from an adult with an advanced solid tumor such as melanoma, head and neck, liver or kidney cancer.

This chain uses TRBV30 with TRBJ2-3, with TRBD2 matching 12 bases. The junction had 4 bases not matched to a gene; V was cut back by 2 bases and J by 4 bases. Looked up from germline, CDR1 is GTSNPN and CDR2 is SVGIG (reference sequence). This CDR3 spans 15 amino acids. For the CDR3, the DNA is TGTGCCTGGAGTTTGACTAGCGGGGGTGCAGATACGCAGTATTTT. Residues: CAWSLTSGGADTQYF. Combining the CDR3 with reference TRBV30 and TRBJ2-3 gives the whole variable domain SQTIHQWPATLVQPVGSPLSLECTVEGTSNPNLYWYRQAAGRGLQLLFYSVGIGQISSEVPQNLSASRPQDRQFILSSKKLLLSDSGFYLCAWSLTSGGADTQYFGPGTRLTVL.

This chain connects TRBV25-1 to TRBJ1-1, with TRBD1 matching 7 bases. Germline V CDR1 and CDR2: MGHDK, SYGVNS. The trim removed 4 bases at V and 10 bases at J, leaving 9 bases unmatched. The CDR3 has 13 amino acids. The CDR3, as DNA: TGTGCCAGCAGTGTCTTCGGGACAGTGAGAGCTTTCTTT. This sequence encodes CASSVFGTVRAFF.

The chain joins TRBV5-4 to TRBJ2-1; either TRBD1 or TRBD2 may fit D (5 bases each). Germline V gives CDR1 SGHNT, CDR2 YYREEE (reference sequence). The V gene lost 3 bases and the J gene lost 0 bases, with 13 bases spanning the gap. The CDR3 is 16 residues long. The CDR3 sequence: CASSWGGTSSYNEQFF. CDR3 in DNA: TGTGCCAGCAGCTGGGGTGGGACCAGCTCCTACAATGAGCAGTTCTTC.

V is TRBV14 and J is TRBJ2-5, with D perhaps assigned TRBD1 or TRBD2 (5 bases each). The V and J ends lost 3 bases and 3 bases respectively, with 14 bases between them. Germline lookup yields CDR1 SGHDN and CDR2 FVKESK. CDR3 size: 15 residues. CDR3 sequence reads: CASSQARVGEETQYF. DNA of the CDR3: TGTGCCAGCAGCCAGGCAAGGGTGGGGGAAGAGACCCAGTACTTC.

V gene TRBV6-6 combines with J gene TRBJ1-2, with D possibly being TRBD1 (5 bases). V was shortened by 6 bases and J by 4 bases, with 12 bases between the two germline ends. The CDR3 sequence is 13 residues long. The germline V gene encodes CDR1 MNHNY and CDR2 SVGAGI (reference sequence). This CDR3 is CASRTGLGYGYTF. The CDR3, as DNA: TGTGCCAGCAGAACGGGACTGGGCTATGGCTACACCTTC.

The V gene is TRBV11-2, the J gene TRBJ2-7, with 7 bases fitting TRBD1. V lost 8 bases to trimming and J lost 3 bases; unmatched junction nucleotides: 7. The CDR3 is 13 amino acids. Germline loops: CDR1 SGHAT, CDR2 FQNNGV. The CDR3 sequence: CASSRAGGYEQYF. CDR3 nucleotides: TGTGCCAGCTCCCGGGCAGGGGGCTACGAGCAGTACTTC. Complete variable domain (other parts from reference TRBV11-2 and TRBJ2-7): EAGVAQSPRYKIIEKRQSVAFWCNPISGHATLYWYQQILGQGPKLLIQFQNNGVVDDSQLPKDRFSAERLKGVDSTLKIQPAKLEDSAVYLCASSRAGGYEQYFGPGTRLTVT.

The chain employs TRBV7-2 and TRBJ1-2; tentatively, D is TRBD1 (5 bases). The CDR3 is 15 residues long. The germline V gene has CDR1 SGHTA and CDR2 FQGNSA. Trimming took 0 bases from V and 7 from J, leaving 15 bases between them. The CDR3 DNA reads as TGTGCCAGCAGCTTAGCCCTATCAGGGAGGTCTGGCTACACCTTC. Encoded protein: CASSLALSGRSGYTF.

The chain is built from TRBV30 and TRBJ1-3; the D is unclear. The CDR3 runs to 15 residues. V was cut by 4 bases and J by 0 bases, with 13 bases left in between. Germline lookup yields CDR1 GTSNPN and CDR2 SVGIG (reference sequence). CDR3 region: CAWKSPANSGNTIYF. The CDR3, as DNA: TGTGCCTGGAAGTCCCCTGCTAACTCTGGAAACACCATATATTTT.

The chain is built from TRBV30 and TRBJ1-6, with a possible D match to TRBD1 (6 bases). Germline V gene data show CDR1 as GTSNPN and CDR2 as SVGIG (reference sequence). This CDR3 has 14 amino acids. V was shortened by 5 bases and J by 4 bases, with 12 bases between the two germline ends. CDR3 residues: CAWAGTLYNSPLHF. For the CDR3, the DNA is TGTGCCTGGGCCGGGACACTTTATAATTCACCCCTCCACTTT.

CDR3 sequence (DNA): TGCGCCAGCAGCTTGGGGACAGAAACGTTCCACGAGCAGTACTTC. This encodes CASSLGTETFHEQYF. The chain has TRBV5-1 and TRBJ2-7; a possible D gene is TRBD1 (6 bases). Germline lookup yields CDR1 SGHRS and CDR2 YFSETQ. V lost 0 bases to trimming and J lost 5 bases, with 15 bases between them. This CDR3 has 15 residues.

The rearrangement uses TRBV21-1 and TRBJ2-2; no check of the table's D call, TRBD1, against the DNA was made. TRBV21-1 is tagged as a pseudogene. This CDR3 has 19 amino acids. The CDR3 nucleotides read TGTGCCAGCATCCTCGACAGGGGGGAACCCCGACCGAACACCGGGGAGCTGTTTTTT. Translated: CASILDRGEPRPNTGELFF.

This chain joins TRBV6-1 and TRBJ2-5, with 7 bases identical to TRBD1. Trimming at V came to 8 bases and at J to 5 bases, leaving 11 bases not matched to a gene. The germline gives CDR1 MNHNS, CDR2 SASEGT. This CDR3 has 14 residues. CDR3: CASSRQGGWETQYF. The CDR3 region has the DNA TGTGCCAGCTCCAGACAGGGCGGATGGGAGACCCAGTACTTC.

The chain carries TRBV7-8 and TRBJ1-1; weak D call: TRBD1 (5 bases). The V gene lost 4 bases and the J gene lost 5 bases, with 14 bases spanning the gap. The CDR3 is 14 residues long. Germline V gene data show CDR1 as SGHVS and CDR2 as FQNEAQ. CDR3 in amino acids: CASSSRWGWTEAFF. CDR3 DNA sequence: TGTGCCAGCAGCTCCAGGTGGGGGTGGACTGAAGCTTTCTTT.

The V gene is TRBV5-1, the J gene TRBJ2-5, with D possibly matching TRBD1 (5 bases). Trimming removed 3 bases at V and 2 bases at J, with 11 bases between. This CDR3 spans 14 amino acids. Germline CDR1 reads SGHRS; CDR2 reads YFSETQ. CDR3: CASSSMTAQETQYF. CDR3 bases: TGCGCCAGCAGCTCCATGACAGCGCAAGAGACCCAGTACTTC.

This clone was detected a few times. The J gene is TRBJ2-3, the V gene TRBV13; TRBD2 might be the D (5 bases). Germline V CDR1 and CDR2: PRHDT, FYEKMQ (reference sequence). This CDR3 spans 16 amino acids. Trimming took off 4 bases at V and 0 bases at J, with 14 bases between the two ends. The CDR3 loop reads CASSYPTGVSTDTQYF. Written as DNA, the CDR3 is TGTGCCAGCAGCTACCCTACCGGGGTTAGCACAGATACGCAGTATTTT.

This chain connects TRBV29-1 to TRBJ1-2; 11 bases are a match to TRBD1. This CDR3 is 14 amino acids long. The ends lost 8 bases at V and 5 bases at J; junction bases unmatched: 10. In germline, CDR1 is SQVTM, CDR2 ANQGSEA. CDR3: CSFRSGQGEYGYTF. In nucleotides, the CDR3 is TGCAGCTTCAGATCGGGACAGGGGGAGTATGGCTACACCTTC. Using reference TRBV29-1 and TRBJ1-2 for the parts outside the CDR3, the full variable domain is SAVISQKPSRDICQRGTSLTIQCQVDSQVTMMFWYRQQPGQSLTLIATANQGSEATYESGFVIDKFPISRPNLTFSTLTVSNMSPEDSSIYLCSFRSGQGEYGYTFGSGTRLTVV.

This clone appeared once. The CDR3 region is CASSLKRTGTTEAFF. CDR3 nucleotide sequence: TGTGCCAGCAGCCTCAAACGTACAGGTACCACTGAAGCTTTCTTT. This rearrangement joins TRBV6-5 to TRBJ1-1; possibly TRBD1 for D (5 bases). The ends were cut back, 6 bases at V and 4 bases at J, with 18 bases in the middle. The V gene's germline CDR1 is MNHEY and CDR2 SVGAGI. CDR3 length: 15 amino acids.

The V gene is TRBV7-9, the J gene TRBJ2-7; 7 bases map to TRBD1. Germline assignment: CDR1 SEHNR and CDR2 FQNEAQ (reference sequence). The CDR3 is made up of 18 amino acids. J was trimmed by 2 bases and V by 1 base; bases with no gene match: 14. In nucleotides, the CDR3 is TGTGCCAGCAGCTTAGTTGTTGGAGTGGACAGGACTCCCTACGAGCAGTACTTC. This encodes CASSLVVGVDRTPYEQYF. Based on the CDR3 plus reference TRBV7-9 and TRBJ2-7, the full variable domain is DTGVSQNPRHKITKRGQNVTFRCDPISEHNRLYWYRQTLGQGPEFLTYFQNEAQLEKSRLLSDRFSAERPKGSFSTLEIQRTEQGDSAMYLCASSLVVGVDRTPYEQYFGPGTRLTVT.

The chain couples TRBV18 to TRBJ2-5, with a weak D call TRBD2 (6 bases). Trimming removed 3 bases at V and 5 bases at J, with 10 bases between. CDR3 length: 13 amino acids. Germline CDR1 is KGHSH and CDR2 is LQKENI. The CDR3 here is CASSPGLWETQYF. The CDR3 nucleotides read TGTGCCAGCTCACCGGGACTCTGGGAGACCCAGTACTTC.

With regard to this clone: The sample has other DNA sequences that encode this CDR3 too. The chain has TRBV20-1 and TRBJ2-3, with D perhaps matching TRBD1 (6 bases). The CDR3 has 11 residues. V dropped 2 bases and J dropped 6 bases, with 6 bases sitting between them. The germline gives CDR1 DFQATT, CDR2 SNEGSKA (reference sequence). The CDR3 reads CSARQGDTQYF. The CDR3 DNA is TGCAGTGCTAGACAGGGGGATACGCAGTATTTT.

CDR3 sequence reads: CASSEGWRAEQYF. As DNA, the CDR3 is TGCGCCAGCAGCGAGGGCTGGAGGGCCGAGCAGTACTTC. The gene calls are TRBV5-1 and TRBJ2-7; tentatively, D is TRBD2 (6 bases). Deletions cut 4 bases from V and 6 bases from J, with 14 bases between. There are 13 residues in the CDR3. Per the germline V gene, CDR1 is SGHRS and CDR2 is YFSETQ.

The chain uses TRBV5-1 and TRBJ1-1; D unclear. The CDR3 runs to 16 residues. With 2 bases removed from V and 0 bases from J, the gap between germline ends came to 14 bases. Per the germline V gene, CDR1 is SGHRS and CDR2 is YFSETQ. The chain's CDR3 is CASSLGPGAMNTEAFF. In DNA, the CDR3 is TGCGCCAGCAGCTTAGGGCCTGGCGCCATGAACACTGAAGCTTTCTTT.

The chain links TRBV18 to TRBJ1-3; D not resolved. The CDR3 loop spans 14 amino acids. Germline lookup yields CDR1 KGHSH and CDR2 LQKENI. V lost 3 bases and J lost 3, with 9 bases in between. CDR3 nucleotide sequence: TGTGCCAGCTCACCGGACGGGGATGGAAACACCATATATTTT. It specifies CASSPDGDGNTIYF.

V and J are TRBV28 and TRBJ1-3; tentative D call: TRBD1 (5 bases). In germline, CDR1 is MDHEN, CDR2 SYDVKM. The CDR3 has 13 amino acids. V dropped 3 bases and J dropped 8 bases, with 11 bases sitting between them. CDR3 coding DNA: TGTGCCAGCAGTTTGCAGGGAACGGACACCATATATTTT. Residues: CASSLQGTDTIYF.

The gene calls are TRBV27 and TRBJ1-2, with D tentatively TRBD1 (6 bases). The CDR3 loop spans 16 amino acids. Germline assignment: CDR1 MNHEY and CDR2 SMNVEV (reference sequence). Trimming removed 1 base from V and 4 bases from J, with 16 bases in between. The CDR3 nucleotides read TGTGCCAGCAGTTTATTCGCCCTGGACAGAGCCTATGGCTACACCTTC. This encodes CASSLFALDRAYGYTF.

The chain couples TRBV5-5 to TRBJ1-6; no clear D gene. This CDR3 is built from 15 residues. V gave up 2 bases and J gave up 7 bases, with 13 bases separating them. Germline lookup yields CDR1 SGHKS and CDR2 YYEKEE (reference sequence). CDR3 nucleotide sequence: TGTGCCAGCAGCTTACCCCGGGCGGGCAATTCACCCCTCCACTTT. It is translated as CASSLPRAGNSPLHF.

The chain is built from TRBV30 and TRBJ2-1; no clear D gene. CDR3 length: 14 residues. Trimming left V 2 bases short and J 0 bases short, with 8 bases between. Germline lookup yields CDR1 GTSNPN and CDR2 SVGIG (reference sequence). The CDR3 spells CAWSKPSSYNEQFF. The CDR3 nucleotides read TGTGCCTGGAGTAAGCCGAGCTCCTACAATGAGCAGTTCTTC.

The CDR3 sequence is CASSTNPGQGLNTEAFF. CDR3 nucleotides: TGTGCCAGTAGTACGAACCCGGGACAGGGTTTGAACACTGAAGCTTTCTTT. This chain links TRBV19 with TRBJ1-1; 9 bases agree with TRBD1. Germline V lookup: CDR1 LNHDA, CDR2 SQIVND (reference sequence). The CDR3 has 17 amino acids. Germline trimming cut 4 bases from V and 0 bases from J; bases unmatched to any gene: 9.

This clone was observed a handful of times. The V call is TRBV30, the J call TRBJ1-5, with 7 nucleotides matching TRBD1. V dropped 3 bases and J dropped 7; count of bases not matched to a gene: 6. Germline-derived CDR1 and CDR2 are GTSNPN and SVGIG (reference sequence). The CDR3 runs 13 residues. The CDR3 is CAWSRQGGQPQHF. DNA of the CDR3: TGTGCCTGGAGCCGACAGGGAGGGCAGCCCCAGCATTTT.

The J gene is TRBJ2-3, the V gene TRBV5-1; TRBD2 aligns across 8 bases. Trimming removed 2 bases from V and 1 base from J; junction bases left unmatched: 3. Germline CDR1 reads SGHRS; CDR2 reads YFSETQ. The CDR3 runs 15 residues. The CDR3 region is CASSFPAGGTDTQYF. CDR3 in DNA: TGCGCCAGCAGCTTCCCAGCGGGGGGCACAGATACGCAGTATTTT.

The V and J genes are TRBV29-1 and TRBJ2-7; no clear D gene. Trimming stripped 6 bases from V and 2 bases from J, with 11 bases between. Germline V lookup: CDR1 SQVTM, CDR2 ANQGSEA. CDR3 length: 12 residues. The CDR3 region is CSVRTVAYEQYF. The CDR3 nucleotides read TGCAGCGTAAGGACGGTAGCCTACGAGCAGTACTTC.

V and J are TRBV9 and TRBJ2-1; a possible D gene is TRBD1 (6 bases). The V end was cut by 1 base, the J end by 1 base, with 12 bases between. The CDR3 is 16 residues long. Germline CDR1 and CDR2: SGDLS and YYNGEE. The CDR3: CASSVKGVRSYNEQFF. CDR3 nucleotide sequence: TGTGCCAGCAGCGTAAAGGGGGTGAGGTCCTACAATGAGCAGTTCTTC.